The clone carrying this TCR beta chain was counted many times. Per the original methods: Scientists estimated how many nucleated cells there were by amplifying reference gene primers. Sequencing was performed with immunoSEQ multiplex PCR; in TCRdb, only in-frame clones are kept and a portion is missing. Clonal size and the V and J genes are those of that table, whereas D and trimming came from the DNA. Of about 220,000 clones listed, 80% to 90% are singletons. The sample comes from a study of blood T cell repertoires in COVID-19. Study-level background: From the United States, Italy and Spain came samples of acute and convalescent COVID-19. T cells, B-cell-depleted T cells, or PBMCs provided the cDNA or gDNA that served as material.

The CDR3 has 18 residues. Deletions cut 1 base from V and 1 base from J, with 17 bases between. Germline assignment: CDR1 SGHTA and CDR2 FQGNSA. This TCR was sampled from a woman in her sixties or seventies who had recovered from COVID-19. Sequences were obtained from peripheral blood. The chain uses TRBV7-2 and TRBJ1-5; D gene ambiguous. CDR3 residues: CASSLGRGSLGSNQPQHF. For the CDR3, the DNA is TGTGCCAGCAGCTTAGGGCGAGGGTCGTTGGGGAGCAATCAGCCCCAGCATTTT.